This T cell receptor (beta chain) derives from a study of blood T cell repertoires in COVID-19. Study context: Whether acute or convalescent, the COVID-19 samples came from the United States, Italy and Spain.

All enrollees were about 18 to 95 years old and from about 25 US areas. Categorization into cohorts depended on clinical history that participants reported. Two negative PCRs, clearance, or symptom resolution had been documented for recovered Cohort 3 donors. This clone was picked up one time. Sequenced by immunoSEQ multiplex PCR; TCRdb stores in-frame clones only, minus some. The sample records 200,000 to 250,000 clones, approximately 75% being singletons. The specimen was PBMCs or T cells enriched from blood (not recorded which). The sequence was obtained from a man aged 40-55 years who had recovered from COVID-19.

CDR3 in amino acids: CASSLGLAGGPSTDTQYF. In nucleotides, the CDR3 is TGTGCCAGTAGTCTCGGACTAGCGGGAGGGCCAAGCACAGATACGCAGTATTTT. The chain employs TRBV19 and TRBJ2-3; 15 nucleotides line up with TRBD2. V trimming: 5 bases; J trimming: 0 bases; junction bases outside the gene matches: 6. The length of the CDR3 is 18 residues. From germline, CDR1 is LNHDA and CDR2 SQIVND (reference sequence).